The present TCR beta chain was sequenced within a study of T-cell reconstitution after alpha-beta-depleted transplantation in children. Study conclusions and caveats: High day-60 TCRbeta diversity in some patients came from surviving recipient T cells and thymic progenitors. Approximately two months post-transplant, alpha-beta T cells reportedly originated from several hundred expanded graft clones. T-cell counts and diversity at one year post-transplant came mainly from newly produced T cells.

From germline, CDR1 is SGHVS and CDR2 FNYEAQ. This CDR3 has 12 residues. Deletions cut 6 bases from V and 6 bases from J, with 8 bases between. This sample's TCRbeta library carried unique molecular identifier barcodes. TCRdb recomputed calls from the PCR reads with MiXCR, one row per CDR3 protein. The top ten hold 7.5% of the sample, which has around 270,000 distinct CDR3 sequences, roughly a tenth seen once. In this sample, this clonotype turned up many times. Its specificity is not known. The V gene is TRBV7-6, the J gene TRBJ2-2; no reliable D call. Source: PBMCs, taken before TCRalphabeta/CD19-depleted stem cell transplant. The TCR was taken from a boy under two years old with acute myeloid leukemia, due to receive a stem cell transplant. CDR3 DNA: TGTGCCAGCAGGATTTTAGCCGGGGAGCTGTTTTTT. Encoded protein: CASRILAGELFF.